This T cell receptor (beta chain) was sequenced during a study of cytotoxic CD8 clonotypes in ibrutinib-treated CLL. Overall study context: Sample averages reached 255,043 productive templates and 94,082 productive rearrangements. The study's findings and limits: Clonality, elevated at ibrutinib response, dropped back toward baseline at progression. Public clonotypes, found uncommonly, either contracted or stayed stable on treatment. Starting clonality was above that of age-matched healthy donors and tracked circulating CD8+ T-cell counts.

Comment on this clone: Its antigen is not known.

Here immunoSEQ multiplex PCR was the method, and the copy in TCRdb shows in-frame clones only, minus some. The sample consists of some 98,000 clones, roughly 80% of them appearing once. Between the trimmed V and J ends, which lost 4 bases and 8 bases, there was a span of 18 bases. This CDR3 spans 15 amino acids. Germline assignment: CDR1 SNHLY and CDR2 FYNNEI. Sequencing used PBMCs, obtained after 12 months of ibrutinib treatment. The sequence was collected from a human donor with chronic lymphocytic leukemia. The chain links TRBV2 to TRBJ2-1; D perhaps matches TRBD2 (6 bases). CDR3 in DNA: TGTGCCAGCAGTGGGGACTCGAACCGTGGCCATGAGCAGTTCTTC. It encodes CASSGDSNRGHEQFF.